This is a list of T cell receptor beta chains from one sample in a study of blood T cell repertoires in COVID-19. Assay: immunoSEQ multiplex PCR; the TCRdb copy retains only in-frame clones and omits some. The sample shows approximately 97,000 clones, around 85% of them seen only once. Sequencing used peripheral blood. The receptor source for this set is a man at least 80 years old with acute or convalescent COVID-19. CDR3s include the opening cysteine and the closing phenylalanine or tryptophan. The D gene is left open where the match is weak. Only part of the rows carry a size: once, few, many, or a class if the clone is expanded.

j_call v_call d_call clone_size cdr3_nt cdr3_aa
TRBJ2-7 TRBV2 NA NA TGTGCCAGCAGTGTGGGCGGGCGCTACGAGCAGTACTTC CASSVGGRYEQYF
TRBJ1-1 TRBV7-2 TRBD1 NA TGTGCCAGCCCCCGGGACAGGGGTATTTGGAACACTGAAGCTTTCTTT CASPRDRGIWNTEAFF
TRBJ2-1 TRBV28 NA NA TGTGCCAGCAGTTTAGGGACATCTTCCTACAATGAGCAGTTCTTC CASSLGTSSYNEQFF
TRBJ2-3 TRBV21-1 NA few TGTGCCAGCAGCAAATCCCGGAGGGGGCAACGGATCACAGATACGCAGTATTTT CASSKSRRGQRITDTQYF
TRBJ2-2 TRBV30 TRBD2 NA TGTGCCTGGAAGGCTAGCGGGAATACCGGGGAGCTGTTTTTT CAWKASGNTGELFF
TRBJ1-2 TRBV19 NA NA TGTGCCAGTACTGTATTCACGGGAGGGGCAGGGAGCAATGGCTACACCTTC CASTVFTGGAGSNGYTF
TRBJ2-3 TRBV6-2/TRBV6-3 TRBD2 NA TGTGCCAGCAGTTACCCCTCGCGGGAGGGCACAGATACGCAGTATTTT CASSYPSREGTDTQYF
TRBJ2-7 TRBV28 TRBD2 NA TGTGCCAGCAGTCCCCCCGCGGGAGAAGGCCACTTC CASSPPAGEGHF
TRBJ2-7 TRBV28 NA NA TGTGCCAGCAGCCTTGAGAAGAGGAACGAGCAGTACTTC CASSLEKRNEQYF
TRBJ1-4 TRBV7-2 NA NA TGTGCCAGCAGCTTAACGAGCCGGAGTAATGAAAAACTGTTTTTT CASSLTSRSNEKLFF
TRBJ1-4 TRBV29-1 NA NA TGCAGCGTTGAACGCCCCGGCAGGGGCCCGTCGTTGGTCTGTGAAAAACTGTTTTTT CSVERPGRGPSLVCEKLFF
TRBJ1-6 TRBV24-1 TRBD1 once TGTGCCACCAGTGATTCAGCAGGGGGCCCAAATTCACCCCTCCACTTT CATSDSAGGPNSPLHF
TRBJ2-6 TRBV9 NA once TGTGCCAGCAGCCGATCCGGGACCAACGTCCTGACTTTC CASSRSGTNVLTF
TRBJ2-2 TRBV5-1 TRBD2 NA TGCGCCAGCAGCTCGGGACTAGCGGTCACCGGGGAGCTGTTTTTT CASSSGLAVTGELFF
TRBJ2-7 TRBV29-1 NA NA TGCAGCGCACTAGGGCTAGTCTACGAGCAGTACTTC CSALGLVYEQYF
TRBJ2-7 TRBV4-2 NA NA TGTGCCAGCAGCCGAATTACCGGGACTGTGAACTACGAGCAGTACTTC CASSRITGTVNYEQYF
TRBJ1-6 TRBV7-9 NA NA TGTGCCAGCAGCTCGGACCTCAGGGAATTCGATTCACCCCTCCACTTT CASSSDLREFDSPLHF
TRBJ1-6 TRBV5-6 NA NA TGTGCCAGCAGCATCCGGACAGAGAATTCACCCCTCCACTTT CASSIRTENSPLHF
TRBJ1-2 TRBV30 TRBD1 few TGTGCCTGGAGTGTAACAGGGGGGGGCTATGGCTACACCTTC CAWSVTGGGYGYTF
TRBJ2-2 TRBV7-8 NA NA TGTGCCAGCAGCTTCCCTTTTGCCGGGGAGCTGTTTTTT CASSFPFAGELFF
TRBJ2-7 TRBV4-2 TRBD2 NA TGTGCCAGCAGCCTCGAACTAGCGGTCTCCGAGCAGTACTTC CASSLELAVSEQYF
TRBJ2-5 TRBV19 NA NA TGTGCCAGTAGTACCTCAGGAATGAGCCCCGCGGAGACCCAGTACTTC CASSTSGMSPAETQYF
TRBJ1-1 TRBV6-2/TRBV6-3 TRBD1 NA TGTGCCAGCAGTCTGCCGCCAGGGGGGACTGAAGCTTTCTTT CASSLPPGGTEAFF
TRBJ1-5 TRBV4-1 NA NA TGCGCCAGCAGCCCCGGACATGGTAGCAATCAGCCCCAGCATTTT CASSPGHGSNQPQHF
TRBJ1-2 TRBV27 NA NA TGTGCCAGCAGGCGCCGGGACACCTATGGCTACACCTTC CASRRRDTYGYTF
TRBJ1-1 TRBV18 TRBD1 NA TGTGCCAGCTCACCAGGACAGGGCGTAAGGACTGAAGCTTTCTTT CASSPGQGVRTEAFF
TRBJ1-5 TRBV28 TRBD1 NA TGTGCCAGCAGTTTAGGACAGGGGATGGGTCAGCCCCAGCATTTT CASSLGQGMGQPQHF
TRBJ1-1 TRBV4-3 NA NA TGCGCCAGCAGCCAAGAAACAGGTCGTAACACTGAAGCTTTCTTT CASSQETGRNTEAFF
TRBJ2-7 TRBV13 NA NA TGTGCCAGCAGCTTAGACCCGCACAGCGGTGCGTTCTACGAGCAGTACTTC CASSLDPHSGAFYEQYF
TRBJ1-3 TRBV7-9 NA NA TGTGCCAGCAGCTTAGCGGGGGCCTGGGACACCATATATTTT CASSLAGAWDTIYF
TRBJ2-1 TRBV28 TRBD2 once TGTGCCAGCAGTTCCAGTGGAGCGGGAGGGTACAATGAGCAGTTCTTC CASSSSGAGGYNEQFF
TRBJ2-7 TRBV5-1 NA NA TGCGCCAGCAGCAAGGGGGCGGGAGAGCAGTACTTC CASSKGAGEQYF
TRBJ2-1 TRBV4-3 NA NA TGCGCCAGCAGCCTCACAGGGTCGGCCTACGATGAGCAGTTCTTC CASSLTGSAYDEQFF
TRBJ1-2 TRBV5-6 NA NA TGTGCCAGCAGCTTGGGACGGAGCGGCTATGGCTACACCTTC CASSLGRSGYGYTF
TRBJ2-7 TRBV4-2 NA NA TGTGCCAGCAGCCAAGCAGACAGCTCCTACGAGCAGTACTTC CASSQADSSYEQYF
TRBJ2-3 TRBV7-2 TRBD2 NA TGTGCCAGCAGCTTAGAAGGGCGGGAGGGATATACGCAGTATTTT CASSLEGREGYTQYF
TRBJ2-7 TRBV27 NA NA TGTGCCAGCAGTTTCCGGGACAACTACGAGCAGTACTTC CASSFRDNYEQYF
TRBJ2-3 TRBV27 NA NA TGTGCCAGCAGTTTAGACCGGACACCAACAGATACGCAGTATTTT CASSLDRTPTDTQYF
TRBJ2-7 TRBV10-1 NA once TGCGCCAGCGGAGAAGGGACACTGACCAACGAGCAGTACTTC CASGEGTLTNEQYF
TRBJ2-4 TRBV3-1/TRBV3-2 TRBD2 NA TGTGCCAGCAGCCAACCCAATGTACTAGCGGAGCTAGCCAAAAACATTCAGTACTTC CASSQPNVLAELAKNIQYF
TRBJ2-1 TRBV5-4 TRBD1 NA TGTGCCAGCAGCTTGTCTGGGACAGGGGCGTTGAATGAGCAGTTCTTC CASSLSGTGALNEQFF
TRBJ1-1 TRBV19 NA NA TGTGCCAGTACCTATCTCCTCAACACTGAAGCTTTCTTT CASTYLLNTEAFF
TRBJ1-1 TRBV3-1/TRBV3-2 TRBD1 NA TGTGCCAGCAGTCCCGGGACAGCGCGCACTGAAGCTTTCTTT CASSPGTARTEAFF
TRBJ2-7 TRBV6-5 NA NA TGTGCCAGCAGTTCTTACAGGGGACTAGGATCCTACGAGCAGTACTTC CASSSYRGLGSYEQYF
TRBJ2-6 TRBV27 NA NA TGTGCCAGCAGTTGGGACATCTCTGGGGCCAACGTCCTGACTTTC CASSWDISGANVLTF
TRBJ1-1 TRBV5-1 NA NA TGCGCCAGCAGCTTGACGGTCTTGAACACTGAAGCTTTCTTT CASSLTVLNTEAFF
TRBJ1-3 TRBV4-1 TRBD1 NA TGCGCCAGCAGCCAAGACAGGGGGGAGGTGAGCTCTGGAAACACCATATATTTT CASSQDRGEVSSGNTIYF
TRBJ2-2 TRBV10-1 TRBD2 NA TGCGCCAGCAGTGGGAGCGGGAGGGCTCCCACCCCGAACACCGGGGAGCTGTTTTTT CASSGSGRAPTPNTGELFF
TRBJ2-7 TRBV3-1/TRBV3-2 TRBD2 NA TGTGCCAGCAGTCAGACTAGCGGGGCGAAGTACGAGCAGTACTTC CASSQTSGAKYEQYF
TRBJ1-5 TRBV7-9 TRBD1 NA TGTGCCAGCAGCTTAGGTGGGGACAGGGGTCACAATCAGCCCCAGCATTTT CASSLGGDRGHNQPQHF
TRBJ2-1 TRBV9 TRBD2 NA TGTGCCAGCAGCGTACGGGGGCGGGAGGGCCTCAATGAGCAGTTCTTC CASSVRGREGLNEQFF
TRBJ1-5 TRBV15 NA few TGTGCCACCAGCAGAGGAGGTTCCAAGCCCCAGCATTTT CATSRGGSKPQHF
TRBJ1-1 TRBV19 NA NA TGTGCCAGTAGTATAGAAACAGAACTTGAAGCTTTCTTT CASSIETELEAFF
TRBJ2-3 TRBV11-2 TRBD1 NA TGTGCCAGCAGCTCCGGGACAGCGGATACGCAGTATTTT CASSSGTADTQYF
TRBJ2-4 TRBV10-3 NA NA TGTGCCATCAGTGACCCCAGGGGAGGGACACTAAGGATTCAGTACTTC CAISDPRGGTLRIQYF
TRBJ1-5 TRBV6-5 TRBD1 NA TGTGCCAGCAGGAGGGACAGGGGCTACAATCAGCCCCAGCATTTT CASRRDRGYNQPQHF
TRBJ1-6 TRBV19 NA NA TGTGCCAGTAGTGGGACTACAGGATTCAATTCACCCCTCCACTTT CASSGTTGFNSPLHF
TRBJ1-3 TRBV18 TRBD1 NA TGTGCCAGCTCATTTACAGGGGTAAATTGGGGAAACACCATATATTTT CASSFTGVNWGNTIYF
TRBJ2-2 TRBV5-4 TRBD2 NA TGTGCCAGCAGCTTGGAGGCAGCGGGAGGCGGCACCGGGGAGCTGTTTTTT CASSLEAAGGGTGELFF
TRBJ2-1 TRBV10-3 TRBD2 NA TGTGCCATCAGTGACCCAGGGACTAGCGGGAGGGCCGGGGATGAGCAGTTCTTC CAISDPGTSGRAGDEQFF